This T cell receptor (beta chain) is from a study of early T cells in non-severe SARS-CoV-2 infection. Attachment of unique molecular identifiers to individual cDNA molecules was performed. TCRdb reprocessed the 5' RACE reads via MiXCR and lists one record per CDR3 protein. The repertoire holds around 50,000 distinct CDR3 sequences, 6% to 8% seen once, with roughly 5% in the top ten. The CDR3 has 14 amino acids. Trimming removed 5 bases at V and 5 bases at J, with 14 bases between. The rearrangement links TRBV12-3 or TRBV12-4 to TRBJ2-3; D might be TRBD1 or TRBD2, each matching 6 bases. The sequence derives from an adult who was a healthcare worker with PCR-confirmed SARS-CoV-2 infection or an uninfected control (not recorded which). Material: whole blood. CDR3: CASSTRGAGDTQYF. Here the CDR3 DNA reads TGTGCCAGCAGTACGAGGGGGGCAGGAGATACGCAGTATTTT.